The source of this T cell receptor beta chain is a study of blood T cells in healthy people across ages. Study-level findings and limits: Underestimates were what the diversity estimates from one million T cells were considered to be.

The CDR3 is 11 amino acids. Germline V gene sequence: CDR1 MNHEY, CDR2 SVGEGT. V shed 11 bases and J shed 4 bases, with 11 bases lying between them. Through a sample-barcoded 5' primer and a J-beta primer mix, a second PCR was run for roughly 6 to 12 cycles. Every cDNA was tagged by a template-switch adaptor with 12 random nucleotides. TCRdb itself ran the 5' RACE reads through MiXCR, one entry per CDR3 protein. This sample yields roughly 500,000 distinct CDR3 sequences, of which 25% to 30% are seen a single time; about a fifth belongs to the top ten. The table lists this clonotype with a few counts. Its target is unknown.

This rearrangement joins TRBV6-2 or TRBV6-3 to TRBJ1-1; TRBD1 is a possible D gene (5 bases). The sequencing input was blood. This TCR was recovered from a woman aged 65 to 85 in good health. The CDR3 is CASGRATEAFF. In DNA form, the CDR3 reads TGTGCCTCCGGCAGGGCCACTGAAGCTTTCTTT.